A single sample is the source of the 27 T cell receptor beta chains below, sequenced in a study of cytomegalovirus exposure and HLA in healthy donors. Profiling relied on immunoSEQ multiplex PCR, and the TCRdb table lists in-frame clones only, not all of them. Here the sample spans 90,000 to 150,000 clones, roughly 82% being singletons. Sequencing was performed on PBMCs. These TCRs come from a man between 18 and 35 years old in good health and CMV-seronegative.

The chain employs TRBV5-1 and TRBJ1-2; D perhaps matches TRBD1 (5 bases). The CDR3 sequence is 14 residues long. Trimming took 7 bases from V and 1 from J, leaving 14 bases between them. Germline V lookup: CDR1 SGHRS, CDR2 YFSETQ. CDR3 residues: CASRTSDSNYGYTF. The CDR3 region has the DNA TGCGCCAGCCGAACGAGTGACAGTAACTATGGCTACACCTTC. Based on the CDR3 plus reference TRBV5-1 and TRBJ1-2, the full variable domain is KAGVTQTPRYLIKTRGQQVTLSCSPISGHRSVSWYQQTPGQGLQFLFEYFSETQRNKGNFPGRFSGRQFSNSRSEMNVSTLELGDSALYLCASRTSDSNYGYTFGSGTRLTVV.

Here the CDR3 DNA reads TGTGCCAGCAGCTATGCAGGGTCCCGCTACGAGCAGTACTTC. Translated: CASSYAGSRYEQYF. This chain joins TRBV7-9 and TRBJ2-7, with D tentatively TRBD1 (5 bases). The CDR3 is made up of 14 amino acids. V was trimmed by 4 bases and J by 3 bases, leaving 13 bases between them. Germline-derived CDR1 and CDR2 are SEHNR and FQNEAQ (reference sequence). Full variable domain (missing parts from reference TRBV7-9 and TRBJ2-7): DTGVSQNPRHKITKRGQNVTFRCDPISEHNRLYWYRQTLGQGPEFLTYFQNEAQLEKSRLLSDRFSAERPKGSFSTLEIQRTEQGDSAMYLCASSYAGSRYEQYFGPGTRLTVT.

J is TRBJ2-5 and V is TRBV29-1, with 8 nucleotides matching TRBD2. The V and J ends lost 6 bases and 5 bases, in that order; junction bases with no gene match: 11. This CDR3 contains 14 residues. Germline-derived CDR1 and CDR2 are SQVTM and ANQGSEA. Here the CDR3 DNA reads TGCAGCGTAAGAAGCGGGAGCGGTGGGGAGACCCAGTACTTC. As protein: CSVRSGSGGETQYF.

This chain joins TRBV15 and TRBJ1-5; D uncertain. The V end was cut by 4 bases, the J end by 2 bases, with 9 bases between. CDR1 and CDR2 from the germline V gene are LNHNV and YYDKDF (reference sequence). There are 14 residues in the CDR3. The CDR3 region is CATSKELRNQPQHF. DNA for the CDR3: TGTGCCACCAGCAAGGAACTACGCAATCAGCCCCAGCATTTT. Drawing the rest from reference TRBV15 and TRBJ1-5, the complete variable domain is DAMVIQNPRYQVTQFGKPVTLSCSQTLNHNVMYWYQQKSSQAPKLLFHYYDKDFNNEADTPDNFQSRRPNTSFCFLDIRSPGLGDTAMYLCATSKELRNQPQHFGDGTRLSIL.

This clone showed up many times. This chain connects TRBV6-4 to TRBJ2-2; 9 bases match TRBD2. The CDR3 extends over 13 amino acids. After removal of 7 bases from V and 3 bases from J, the junction contained 0 bases not matched to a gene. CDR1 and CDR2 from the germline V gene are MRHNA and SNTAGT. CDR3 protein: CASTSGDTGELFF. The CDR3 region has the DNA TGTGCCAGCACTAGCGGGGACACCGGGGAGCTGTTTTTT.

This clone was observed a single time. The V gene is TRBV15, the J gene TRBJ2-7; a weak D match, TRBD2 (6 bases). The CDR3 covers 15 residues. Per the germline V gene, CDR1 is LNHNV and CDR2 is YYDKDF (reference sequence). V lost 4 bases and J lost 2, with 15 bases in between. CDR3 residues: CATSTPPGGPYEQYF. In nucleotides, the CDR3 is TGTGCCACCAGCACCCCCCCCGGGGGTCCCTACGAGCAGTACTTC.

This chain connects TRBV5-1 to TRBJ2-1; 7 positions agree with TRBD1. Trimming removed 4 bases from V and 0 bases from J; junction bases left unmatched: 4. CDR1 SGHRS and CDR2 YFSETQ come from the germline V gene. There are 15 residues in the CDR3. The CDR3 DNA follows: TGCGCCAGCAGCCAAGGGACAGCCTCCTACAATGAGCAGTTCTTC. Protein product: CASSQGTASYNEQFF.

CDR3 amino acids: CASSLGQGGGFYEQYF. CDR3 bases: TGTGCCAGCAGCTTAGGTCAGGGGGGTGGATTCTACGAGCAGTACTTC. The chain joins TRBV7-8 to TRBJ2-7; TRBD1 might be the D (7 bases). The CDR3 is made up of 16 amino acids. The ends were cut back, 1 base at V and 3 bases at J, with 16 bases in the middle. The germline gives CDR1 SGHVS, CDR2 FQNEAQ.

The DNA of the CDR3 is TGCGCCAGCAGCTTTTCTAGTACTCGAACAGATACGCAGTATTTT. This encodes CASSFSSTRTDTQYF. The rearrangement links TRBV5-1 to TRBJ2-3, with D uncertain. CDR1 is SGHRS, CDR2 YFSETQ, per germline. The CDR3 has 15 residues. V was shortened by 2 bases and J by 3 bases, with 13 bases between the two germline ends.

The genes are TRBV12-5 and TRBJ1-5, with TRBD1 matching over 9 bases. This CDR3 is 16 amino acids long. The germline V gene has CDR1 LGHNT and CDR2 FRNRAP. V shed 4 bases and J 4 bases; nucleotides not matched to a gene: 8. CDR3 region: CASGSPGTGNNQPQHF. CDR3 DNA: TGTGCTAGTGGTTCCCCCGGGACAGGGAATAATCAGCCCCAGCATTTT.

This clone was seen a few times. The genes are TRBV25-1 and TRBJ1-1; D remains ambiguous. Between the trimmed V and J ends, which lost 1 base and 4 bases, there was a span of 7 bases. This CDR3 contains 13 residues. CDR1 and CDR2 from the germline V gene are MGHDK and SYGVNS. The DNA for the CDR3 is TGTGCCAGCAGTGAATTGGGCAGCACTGAAGCTTTCTTT. It translates to CASSELGSTEAFF.

The chain carries TRBV27 and TRBJ1-2, with D tentatively TRBD1 (5 bases). CDR1 is MNHEY and CDR2 is SMNVEV in the germline V gene (reference sequence). Trimming shortened V by 6 bases and J by 4 bases, and 21 bases separated the two germline ends. The CDR3 extends over 16 amino acids. As DNA, the CDR3 is TGTGCCAGCAGCCCGCGGATGTGGGGCTCGGGCTATGGCTACACCTTC. It is translated as CASSPRMWGSGYGYTF.

The chain joins TRBV4-1 to TRBJ2-3, with 8 bases lining up with TRBD2. Germline V gene sequence: CDR1 MGHRA, CDR2 YSYEKL. Germline trimming cut 9 bases from V and 6 bases from J; bases unmatched to any gene: 11. This CDR3 contains 14 residues. The CDR3 loop reads CASGALAGVDTQYF. In DNA form, the CDR3 reads TGCGCCAGTGGGGCCCTAGCGGGTGTGGATACGCAGTATTTT.

This rearrangement joins TRBV7-2 to TRBJ1-5; D is perhaps TRBD1 (6 bases). V was trimmed by 4 bases and J by 5 bases, leaving 12 bases between them. Germline CDR1 SGHTA, CDR2 FQGNSA. The CDR3 is 14 residues long. For the CDR3, the DNA is TGTGCCAGCAGCTCCCAGGGGATTGATCAGCCCCAGCATTTT. It is translated as CASSSQGIDQPQHF.

The chain combines TRBV18 with TRBJ2-7; D is perhaps TRBD2 (6 bases). The germline V and J ends were trimmed by 4 bases and 3 bases, with 19 bases remaining between them. Per the germline V gene, CDR1 is KGHSH and CDR2 is LQKENI. This CDR3 comprises 16 residues. The CDR3 here is CASSLLPDRTIYEQYF. CDR3 nucleotides: TGTGCCAGCTCACTCCTACCCGACCGGACTATCTACGAGCAGTACTTC.

The gene calls are TRBV7-2 and TRBJ2-1, with 9 bases fitting TRBD1. This CDR3 region has 16 residues. Germline loops: CDR1 SGHTA, CDR2 FQGNSA. With 3 bases clipped from V and 7 bases from J, the junction kept 10 bases outside the gene matches. CDR3 in amino acids: CASSFLPGQGKNEQFF. The CDR3 nucleotides are TGTGCCAGCAGCTTTCTACCCGGACAGGGGAAAAATGAGCAGTTCTTC.

The genes are TRBV7-2 and TRBJ1-2; D perhaps matches TRBD1 (5 bases). The V gene lost 3 bases and the J gene lost 4 bases, with 9 bases spanning the gap. There are 13 residues in the CDR3. Per the germline V gene, CDR1 is SGHTA and CDR2 is FQGNSA. The CDR3 DNA reads TGTGCCAGCAGCTTGCAGGGCGGCTATGGCTACACCTTC. This sequence encodes CASSLQGGYGYTF.

The chain carries TRBV2 and TRBJ2-1; the D gene is possibly TRBD1 (5 bases). Germline lookup yields CDR1 SNHLY and CDR2 FYNNEI. This CDR3 is built from 12 residues. The V end lost 4 bases, the J end lost 5 bases, and 6 bases lay between the germline ends. The CDR3 protein is CASSGGHNEQFF. DNA for the CDR3: TGTGCCAGCAGTGGGGGCCACAATGAGCAGTTCTTC.

The chain is built from TRBV6-1 and TRBJ2-7, with TRBD1 as a possible D gene (6 bases). There are 13 residues in the CDR3. V was pared by 4 bases and J by 0 bases, with 7 bases between. Germline V gene lookup returns CDR1 MNHNS and CDR2 SASEGT. CDR3 nucleotides: TGTGCCAGCAGTGGGGACAACTCCTACGAGCAGTACTTC. Translated, it gives CASSGDNSYEQYF.

Note on this clone: The identical CDR3 is also encoded by other nucleotide sequences in the sample. J is TRBJ1-6 and V is TRBV5-8, with a tentative D call TRBD1 (6 bases). The CDR3 sequence is 13 residues long. The germline V gene encodes CDR1 SGHTS and CDR2 YDEGEE. V gave up 0 bases and J gave up 9 bases, with 7 bases separating them. The CDR3 coding sequence is TGTGCCAGCAGCTTGGACAGGGCTTCACCCCTCCACTTT. Translating it yields CASSLDRASPLHF. Drawing the rest from reference TRBV5-8 and TRBJ1-6, the complete variable domain is EAGVTQSPTHLIKTRGQQATLRCSPISGHTSVYWYQQALGLGLQFLLWYDEGEERNRGNFPPRFSGRQFPNYSSELNVNALELEDSALYLCASSLDRASPLHFGNGTRLTVT.

This chain links TRBV27 with TRBJ1-5; D is unclear. This CDR3 comprises 14 residues. Between the trimmed V and J ends, which lost 2 bases and 4 bases, there was a span of 9 bases. Germline loops: CDR1 MNHEY, CDR2 SMNVEV (reference sequence). In nucleotides, the CDR3 is TGTGCCAGCAGTTTACTCTCGGGGAATCAGCCCCAGCATTTT. Translating gives CASSLLSGNQPQHF.

The sample holds one count of this clone. This chain uses TRBV7-2 with TRBJ2-7; 11 nucleotides match TRBD2. This CDR3 spans 16 amino acids. Germline loops: CDR1 SGHTA, CDR2 FQGNSA. V lost 5 bases and J lost 7; bases outside the gene matches: 13. This chain's CDR3 is CASSQAGLAGGGEQYF. The DNA of the CDR3 is TGTGCCAGCAGCCAGGCGGGTCTAGCGGGAGGTGGTGAGCAGTACTTC.

This clone was seen a handful of times. The chain uses TRBV5-5 and TRBJ1-1; D is ambiguous. The germline V and J ends were trimmed by 6 bases and 4 bases, with 13 bases remaining between them. There are 13 residues in the CDR3. CDR1 SGHKS and CDR2 YYEKEE come from the germline V gene (reference sequence). CDR3 DNA sequence: TGTGCCAGCACTTGGAGAGTAGGCACTGAAGCTTTCTTT. Translated, it gives CASTWRVGTEAFF.

The CDR3 reads CATSRDPVNEKLFF. In DNA form, the CDR3 reads TGTGCCACCAGCAGAGATCCGGTTAATGAAAAACTGTTTTTT. V is TRBV15 and J is TRBJ1-4, with unresolved D. Germline CDR1 and CDR2: LNHNV and YYDKDF (reference sequence). Trimming removed 0 bases from V and 4 bases from J, with 6 bases in between. The CDR3 is 14 residues long.

This clone was observed a handful of times. V and J are TRBV7-7 and TRBJ1-1; no firm D call. The length of the CDR3 is 13 residues. Germline lookup yields CDR1 SSHAT and CDR2 FNYEAQ (reference sequence). The V and J ends lost 8 bases and 6 bases respectively, with 16 bases between them. The CDR3 DNA follows: TGTGCCAGCCTAAAGAGGGAGGGCGCTGAAGCTTTCTTT. It is translated as CASLKREGAEAFF.

The genes are TRBV19 and TRBJ1-1; no clear D gene. V lost 9 bases and J 1 base, leaving 21 bases between the germline ends. From germline, CDR1 is LNHDA and CDR2 SQIVND (reference sequence). The CDR3 has 16 residues. This chain's CDR3 is CARELPGEDRNTEAFF. In DNA form, the CDR3 reads TGTGCCAGAGAGTTGCCCGGGGAGGATAGGAACACTGAAGCTTTCTTT.

This chain joins TRBV6-6 and TRBJ1-5; weak D call: TRBD1 (5 bases). This CDR3 region has 15 residues. CDR1 and CDR2 (germline): MNHNY, SVGAGI (reference sequence). V was trimmed by 2 bases and J by 4 bases, leaving 12 bases between them. In nucleotides, the CDR3 is TGTGCCAGCAGTTACGGGGGGGAGGTAAATCAGCCCCAGCATTTT. As protein: CASSYGGEVNQPQHF.